Listed below are T cell receptor beta chains from one sample, sequenced in a study of T cell changes during pregnancy in multiple sclerosis. The protocol was immunoSEQ multiplex PCR, while the TCRdb copy is restricted to in-frame clones and leaves out a portion. The table lists around 17,000 clones, approximately 96% of them singletons. Material: peripheral blood, obtained in the third trimester of pregnancy. All receptors come from a female donor with multiple sclerosis, enrolled in a pregnancy study. Both conserved end residues are part of each CDR3. Each record gives: CDR3 protein, CDR3 DNA, V gene, clone size, D gene, J gene. A D gene is named only where the DNA matches it firmly. Only some rows state a clone size, as once, few, many or a class for expanded clones.

CASSLGRGETQYF TGTGCCAGCAGCTTAGGACGGGGGGAGACCCAGTACTTC TRBV7-7 NA NA TRBJ2-5
CASSQEYPREEKLFF TGCGCCAGCAGCCAAGAATATCCCAGGGAAGAAAAACTGTTTTTT TRBV4-3 NA NA TRBJ1-4
CASSEGVLGGSNQPQHF TGTGCCAGCAGTGAGGGGGTCCTGGGGGGGAGCAATCAGCCCCAGCATTTT TRBV2 once NA TRBJ1-5
CASRQGPLTSYEQYF TGTGCCAGCAGACAGGGGCCGCTAACTTCCTACGAGCAGTACTTC TRBV6-1 NA TRBD1 TRBJ2-7
CASRRGGEQYF TGTGCCAGCAGGCGAGGGGGCGAGCAGTACTTC TRBV6-5 NA NA TRBJ2-7
CSVGLASDTQYF TGCAGCGTTGGACTAGCATCAGATACGCAGTATTTT TRBV29-1 NA TRBD2 TRBJ2-3
CASSLGQGATNEKLFF TGCGCCAGCAGCCTGGGACAGGGGGCAACTAATGAAAAACTGTTTTTT TRBV5-1 NA TRBD1 TRBJ1-4
CASSVAGSPGEQYF TGTGCCAGCAGCGTAGCAGGCAGTCCGGGGGAGCAGTACTTC TRBV9 NA NA TRBJ2-7
CASSPRGASGVSSYEQYF TGTGCCAGCAGTCCGCGCGGGGCTAGCGGGGTTAGCTCCTACGAGCAGTACTTC TRBV28 NA TRBD2 TRBJ2-7
CSARTENQPQHF TGCAGCGCCCGGACAGAGAATCAGCCCCAGCATTTT TRBV29-1 NA NA TRBJ1-5
CASSIHAGINTGELFF TGTGCCAGTAGTATCCATGCGGGGATCAACACCGGGGAGCTGTTTTTT TRBV19 NA NA TRBJ2-2
CASSMTGSYNEQFF TGTGCCAGCAGTATGACAGGGTCTTACAATGAGCAGTTCTTC TRBV6-1 NA TRBD1 TRBJ2-1
CASSLSGVAGYTF TGTGCCAGCAGTCTCAGCGGGGTGGCTGGCTACACCTTC TRBV6-5 once NA TRBJ1-2
CASSQGGLGGRVQYNEQFF TGTGCCAGCAGCCAAGGAGGACTCGGGGGGAGGGTCCAATACAATGAGCAGTTCTTC TRBV4-2 NA TRBD2 TRBJ2-1
CSVVAEEGLALSSTDTQYF TGCAGCGTTGTAGCCGAGGAGGGACTAGCTTTATCTAGCACAGATACGCAGTATTTT TRBV29-1 NA TRBD2 TRBJ2-3
CASSSTGTNTGELFF TGTGCCAGCAGCTCGACAGGGACGAACACCGGGGAGCTGTTTTTT TRBV11-2 NA TRBD1 TRBJ2-2
CASRPSGTGALIPTNTEAFF TGTGCCAGCAGACCCTCCGGGACAGGGGCCCTGATCCCAACCAACACTGAAGCTTTCTTT TRBV27 NA TRBD1 TRBJ1-1
CASSATGLGNQPQHF TGTGCCAGCTCAGCTACAGGGTTGGGCAATCAGCCCCAGCATTTT TRBV18 NA NA TRBJ1-5
CASSFGPDRRETQYF TGTGCCAGCAGCTTCGGCCCGGACAGAAGGGAGACCCAGTACTTC TRBV7-2 NA NA TRBJ2-5
CASSQGQGVGEQYF TGTGCCAGCAGTCAGGGACAGGGTGTGGGCGAGCAGTACTTC TRBV28 once TRBD1 TRBJ2-7
CASSGGKVWDGYTF TGTGCCAGCAGCGGGGGAAAGGTCTGGGATGGCTACACCTTC TRBV2 NA NA TRBJ1-2
CAWIKGEAFF TGTGCCTGGATCAAGGGGGAAGCTTTCTTT TRBV30 NA NA TRBJ1-1
CASSDASWGNEQYF TGTGCCAGCAGTGACGCTAGCTGGGGTAACGAGCAGTACTTC TRBV6-1 NA NA TRBJ2-7
CASSNRGNYGYTF TGTGCCAGCAGCAACAGGGGGAACTATGGCTACACCTTC TRBV6-5 NA TRBD1 TRBJ1-2
CASSYGTAEQYF TGTGCCAGCAGCTATGGGACTGCCGAGCAGTACTTC TRBV7-9 NA NA TRBJ2-7
CASSFWADKAYEQYF TGCGCCAGCAGCTTTTGGGCGGACAAGGCCTACGAGCAGTACTTC TRBV4-3 NA NA TRBJ2-7
CAISEAGTGYSPLHF TGTGCCATCAGTGAGGCCGGGACAGGGTATTCACCCCTCCACTTT TRBV10-3 NA TRBD1 TRBJ1-6
CASSPLAGGSSYNEQFF TGTGCCAGCAGCCCACTAGCGGGGGGGAGCTCCTACAATGAGCAGTTCTTC TRBV4-2 NA TRBD2 TRBJ2-1
CASSLVWQGGADTQYF TGTGCCAGCAGCTTAGTTTGGCAGGGCGGAGCAGATACGCAGTATTTT TRBV11-2 NA NA TRBJ2-3
CASSPQGAPSAQYF TGTGCCAGTAGTCCACAGGGGGCGCCGAGCGCCCAGTACTTC TRBV19 NA TRBD1 TRBJ2-5
CSAGVGQGGSYNEQFF TGCAGCGCGGGCGTCGGACAGGGGGGCTCCTACAATGAGCAGTTCTTC TRBV29-1 NA TRBD1 TRBJ2-1
CSVVEEAGNIQYF TGCAGCGTTGTAGAGGAGGCTGGAAACATTCAGTACTTC TRBV29-1 NA NA TRBJ2-4
CASSLSEGRGRSPLHF TGTGCCAGCAGCTTGAGCGAAGGAAGGGGAAGGTCACCCCTCCACTTT TRBV7-6 NA NA TRBJ1-6
CASSVAGYGANVLTF TGTGCCAGCAGCGTAGCGGGGTACGGGGCCAACGTCCTGACTTTC TRBV9 NA NA TRBJ2-6
CASSPADSTNYGYTF TGCGCCAGCAGCCCCGCAGACAGCACTAACTATGGCTACACCTTC TRBV4-1 NA NA TRBJ1-2
CASSLEIGGGNTIYF TGTGCCAGCAGCTTAGAAATAGGAGGAGGAAACACCATATATTTT TRBV7-9 NA NA TRBJ1-3